This record covers a single TCR beta chain. The record originates from a study of PD-L1 blockade in urothelial cancer. Study details: Male sex and bladder-origin urothelial cancer characterized about 85% of the roughly 30 patients. Blood was tested 3 weeks (second dose) and 6 weeks into treatment. A median blood sample held around 130,000 T cells and tens of thousands of unique TCRs.

The CDR3 runs 18 residues. The germline V gene has CDR1 LNHNV and CDR2 YYDKDF (reference sequence). V lost 9 bases, J lost 0 bases, and 18 bases stayed unmatched. This table comes from immunoSEQ multiplex PCR, and its TCRdb copy is limited to in-frame clones, with some not included. The top ten hold approximately 2.4% of the sample, which has around 100,000 clones, over 75% seen once. This TCR came from a man between 45 and 60 years old with urothelial cancer. Specimen: PBMCs, collected around atezolizumab (anti-PD-L1) treatment. V is TRBV15 and J is TRBJ1-1; 8 bases map to TRBD1. CDR3 in DNA: TGTGCCACTGACCACCGAACAGGGGGAAGATTTTTGAACACTGAAGCTTTCTTT. Its translation: CATDHRTGGRFLNTEAFF.